A selection of T cell receptor beta chains follows, all from one sample in a study of OX40 agonist ivuxolimab in advanced cancers. Data came from immunoSEQ multiplex PCR; TCRdb stores just in-frame clones and leaves some out. This sample has more than 95,000 clones, with around nine tenths found just once. Sequenced here: CD4+ or CD8+ T cells sorted from blood, sampled in a trial of the OX40 agonist ivuxolimab. Receptors were obtained from an adult with an advanced solid tumor such as melanoma, head and neck, liver or kidney cancer. CDR3s include the opening cysteine and the closing phenylalanine or tryptophan. A D gene is named only where the DNA matches it firmly. Size tells how often a clone was seen (once, few, many) or the class of an expanded clone, and some rows leave it out.

>TRBV18|TRBD1|TRBJ1-1|-
CASSPDYRGEAFF
>TRBV5-8|-|TRBJ2-3|-
CASSLLKDSRGLTDTQYF
>TRBV28|TRBD2|TRBJ2-5|-
CASSLSASGISETQYF
>TRBV6-1|-|TRBJ2-7|-
CASSEWLQPAGSLSYEQYF
>TRBV29-1|-|TRBJ2-3|few
CSKTRGDTQYF
>TRBV28|TRBD2|TRBJ2-7|-
CASTLAGISYEQYF
>TRBV4-2|TRBD2|TRBJ2-1|-
CASSQETSGGYNEQFF
>TRBV6-5|TRBD1|TRBJ2-2|-
CASSRQGANTGELFF
>TRBV10-2|-|TRBJ2-7|-
CATTADTTYEQYF
>TRBV7-2|TRBD1|TRBJ2-7|few
CASRGTGTDSYEQYF
>TRBV7-3|TRBD2|TRBJ2-2|-
CASSLTPRGGTGELFF
>TRBV19|TRBD1|TRBJ2-2|-
CASSIRGLAGTGELFF
>TRBV27|-|TRBJ1-2|-
CASTRGGSGGYTF
>TRBV19|-|TRBJ2-5|-
CASSKGVKGETQYF
>TRBV27|TRBD1|TRBJ2-7|-
CASSLAGTAYEQYF
>TRBV28|-|TRBJ2-4|-
CASSLVAGIQYF
>TRBV21-1|-|TRBJ1-1|once
CASSKVGAGSNTEAFF
>TRBV11-2|-|TRBJ1-5|-
CASSLLGNQPQHF
>TRBV28|-|TRBJ2-1|-
CASSFGARTNEQFF
>TRBV9|-|TRBJ2-1|-
CASSVEWEVYNEQFF
>TRBV7-2|-|TRBJ2-3|-
CASSYRLSTDTQYF
>TRBV30|-|TRBJ1-2|-
CALGEGFGYTF
>TRBV5-4|-|TRBJ2-3|-
CASSLGMTDTQYF
>TRBV11-3|TRBD1|TRBJ2-7|once
CASMQPPGQGPYEQYF
>TRBV4-3|-|TRBJ2-5|-
CASSQDWGREETQYF
>TRBV7-2|TRBD1|TRBJ1-2|once
CASSPQTGNYGYTF
>TRBV12-1|-|TRBJ2-1|-
CASSSGQETRGDEQFF
>TRBV5-1|-|-|-
CASSLESTRSYYEQYF
>TRBV28|TRBD1|TRBJ2-5|-
CASSPGGAEQETQYF
>TRBV2|TRBD2|TRBJ2-2|-
CASTLQETSGNTGELFF
>TRBV19|-|TRBJ2-3|-
CASSTTDTQYF
>TRBV10-3|TRBD2|TRBJ2-3|-
CATGTSGSRDTQYF
>TRBV10-3|TRBD1|TRBJ1-1|-
CAISEGQVRNTEAFF
>TRBV4-2|TRBD1|TRBJ2-7|-
CASSPGQGAYEQYF
>TRBV29-1|TRBD1|TRBJ2-1|-
CSVWGQGNEQFF
>TRBV2|-|TRBJ2-1|-
CASRPSGSYNEQFF
>TRBV7-9|TRBD2|TRBJ2-2|-
CASSLRGEGGELFF
>TRBV5-6|-|TRBJ1-2|-
CASSPTGQWDYGYTF
>TRBV6-6|-|TRBJ2-7|-
CASSYPLGRSYEQYF
>TRBV9|TRBD1|TRBJ1-2|-
CASSASMTGDYGYTF
>TRBV5-1|TRBD2|TRBJ2-1|-
CASSSIAGGTTSNYNEQFF
>TRBV6-6|-|TRBJ1-2|-
CASSYQNYGYTF
>TRBV30|-|TRBJ1-1|-
CAWSVKGQGNTEAFF
>TRBV5-1|TRBD1|TRBJ2-1|-
CASSRTGGAYNEQFF
>TRBV10-3|-|TRBJ1-5|-
CAISESGQPQHF
>TRBV5-6|-|TRBJ2-1|-
CASSFILTYNEQFF
>TRBV30|-|TRBJ2-6|-
CASQTGTGANVLTF
>TRBV7-2|TRBD1|TRBJ2-5|-
CASSDRQGLQETQYF
>TRBV7-9|TRBD2|TRBJ2-5|-
CASSLAGVGETQYF